The present entry profiles one T cell receptor (beta chain) with its context. The antigen remains undetermined. This entry belongs to a study of cytomegalovirus exposure and HLA in healthy donors. The PCR was carried out with 60 Vbeta primers and 13 Jbeta primers. Clones were read by immunoSEQ multiplex PCR, and TCRdb kept only the in-frame ones, dropping some. Among a few hundred thousand clones listed, about 90% were seen once. The donors (healthy individuals) were bone marrow donors. The CDR3 is 15 residues long. Trimming took 5 bases from V and 3 from J; bases not matched to a gene: 6. In germline, CDR1 is SGHRS, CDR2 YFSETQ. General study results and limits: Later analysis associated a missense DCLRE1C variant with TCR beta V- and J-gene trimming. The study carried out a later analysis of TCR beta sequences. It associated approximately 16,000 of them with specific HLA alleles at a false discovery rate of 0.05.

The sequence derives from a woman aged 18-30 years in good health and CMV-seronegative. V is TRBV5-1 and J is TRBJ2-7; 12 bases are shared with TRBD2. Sequencing was done on a sample of PBMCs. CDR3 sequence reads: CASSYLAGGNYEQYF. The CDR3 DNA reads TGCGCCAGCAGTTACCTAGCGGGGGGGAACTACGAGCAGTACTTC.